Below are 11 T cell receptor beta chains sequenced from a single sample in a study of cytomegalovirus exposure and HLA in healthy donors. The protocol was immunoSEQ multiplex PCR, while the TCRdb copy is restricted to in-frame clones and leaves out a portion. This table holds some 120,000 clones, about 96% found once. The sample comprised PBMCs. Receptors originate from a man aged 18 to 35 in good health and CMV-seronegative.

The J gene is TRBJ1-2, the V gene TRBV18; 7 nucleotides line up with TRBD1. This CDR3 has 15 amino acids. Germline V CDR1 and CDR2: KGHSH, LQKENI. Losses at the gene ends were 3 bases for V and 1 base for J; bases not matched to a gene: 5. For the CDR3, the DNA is TGTGCCAGCTCACCGGGGACAGACCTTAACTATGGCTACACCTTC. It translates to CASSPGTDLNYGYTF.

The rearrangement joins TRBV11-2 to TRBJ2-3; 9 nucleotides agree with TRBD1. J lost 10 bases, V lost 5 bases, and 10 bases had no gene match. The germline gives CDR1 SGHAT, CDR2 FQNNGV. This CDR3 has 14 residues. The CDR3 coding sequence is TGTGCCAGCAGCCTTGGGACAGGGTATTGGGCGCAGTATTTT. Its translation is CASSLGTGYWAQYF.

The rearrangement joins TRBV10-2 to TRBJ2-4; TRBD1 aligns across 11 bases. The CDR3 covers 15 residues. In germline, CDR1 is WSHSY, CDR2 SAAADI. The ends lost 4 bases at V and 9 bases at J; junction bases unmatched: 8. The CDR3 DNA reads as TGCGCCAGCAGTGCGGGACAGGGGGTACCCGGCATTCAGTACTTC. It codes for CASSAGQGVPGIQYF.

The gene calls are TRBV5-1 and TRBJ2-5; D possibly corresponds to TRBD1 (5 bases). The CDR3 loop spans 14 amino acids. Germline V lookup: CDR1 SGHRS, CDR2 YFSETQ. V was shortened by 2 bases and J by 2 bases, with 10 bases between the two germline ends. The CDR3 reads CASSLGASQETQYF. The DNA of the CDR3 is TGCGCCAGCAGCTTAGGGGCTTCACAAGAGACCCAGTACTTC.

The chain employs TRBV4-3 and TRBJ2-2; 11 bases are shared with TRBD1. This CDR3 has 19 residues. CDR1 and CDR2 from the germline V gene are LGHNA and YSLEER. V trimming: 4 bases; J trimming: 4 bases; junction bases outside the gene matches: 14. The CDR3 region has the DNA TGCGCCAGCAGCCGGCACCAGGGACAGGGGGTAGGGAGCACCGGGGAGCTGTTTTTT. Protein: CASSRHQGQGVGSTGELFF.

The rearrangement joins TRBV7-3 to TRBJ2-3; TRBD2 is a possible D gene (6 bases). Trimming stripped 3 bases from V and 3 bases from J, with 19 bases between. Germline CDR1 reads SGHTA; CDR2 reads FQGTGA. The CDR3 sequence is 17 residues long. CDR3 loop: CASSLGNRGSRTDTQYF. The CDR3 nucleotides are TGTGCCAGCAGCTTGGGGAACCGGGGGAGTCGGACAGATACGCAGTATTTT.

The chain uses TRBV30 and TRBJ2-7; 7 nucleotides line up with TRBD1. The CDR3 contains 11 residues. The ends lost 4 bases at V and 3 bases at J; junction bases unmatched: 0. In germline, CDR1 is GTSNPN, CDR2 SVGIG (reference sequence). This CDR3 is CAWTGGYEQYF. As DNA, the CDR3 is TGTGCCTGGACAGGGGGCTACGAGCAGTACTTC. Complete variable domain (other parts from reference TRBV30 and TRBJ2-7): SQTIHQWPATLVQPVGSPLSLECTVEGTSNPNLYWYRQAAGRGLQLLFYSVGIGQISSEVPQNLSASRPQDRQFILSSKKLLLSDSGFYLCAWTGGYEQYFGPGTRLTVT.

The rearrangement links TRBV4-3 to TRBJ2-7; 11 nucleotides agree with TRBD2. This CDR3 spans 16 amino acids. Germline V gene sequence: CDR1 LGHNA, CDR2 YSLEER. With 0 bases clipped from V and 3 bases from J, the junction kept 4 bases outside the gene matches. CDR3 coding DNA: TGCGCCAGCAGCCAAGAGACTAGCGGGGCTCACTACGAGCAGTACTTC. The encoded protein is CASSQETSGAHYEQYF.

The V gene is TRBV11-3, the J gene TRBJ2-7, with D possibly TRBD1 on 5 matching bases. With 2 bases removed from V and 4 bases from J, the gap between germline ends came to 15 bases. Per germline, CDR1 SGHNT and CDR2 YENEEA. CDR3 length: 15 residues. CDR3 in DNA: TGTGCCAGCAGCTTATATGCTCAGGGCTCGTACGAGCAGTACTTC. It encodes CASSLYAQGSYEQYF.

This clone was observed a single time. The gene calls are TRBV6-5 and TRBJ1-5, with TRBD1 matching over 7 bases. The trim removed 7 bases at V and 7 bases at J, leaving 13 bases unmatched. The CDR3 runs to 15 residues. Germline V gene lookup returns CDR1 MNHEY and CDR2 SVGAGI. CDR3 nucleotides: TGTGCCAGCAACTTGAAAACGGGACAGATCCAGCCCCAGCATTTT. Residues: CASNLKTGQIQPQHF.

This chain's CDR3 is CASSIRGNTGELFF. The CDR3 DNA follows: TGTGCCAGTAGTATCAGGGGGAACACCGGGGAGCTGTTTTTT. The chain links TRBV19 to TRBJ2-2; D possibly corresponds to TRBD1 (6 bases). CDR3 length equals 14 residues. Per germline, CDR1 LNHDA and CDR2 SQIVND (reference sequence). Trimming left V 3 bases short and J 1 base short, with 6 bases between.